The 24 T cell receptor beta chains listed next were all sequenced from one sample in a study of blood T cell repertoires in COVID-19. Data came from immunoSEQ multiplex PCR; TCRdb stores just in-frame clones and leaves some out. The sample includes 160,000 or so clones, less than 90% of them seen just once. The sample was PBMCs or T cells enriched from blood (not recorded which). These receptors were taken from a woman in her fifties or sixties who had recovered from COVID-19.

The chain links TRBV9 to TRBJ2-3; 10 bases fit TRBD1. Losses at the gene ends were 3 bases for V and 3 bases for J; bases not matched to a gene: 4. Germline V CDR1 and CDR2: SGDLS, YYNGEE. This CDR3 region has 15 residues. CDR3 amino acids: CASSARTGGTDTQYF. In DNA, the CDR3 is TGTGCCAGCAGCGCCAGGACAGGGGGGACAGATACGCAGTATTTT.

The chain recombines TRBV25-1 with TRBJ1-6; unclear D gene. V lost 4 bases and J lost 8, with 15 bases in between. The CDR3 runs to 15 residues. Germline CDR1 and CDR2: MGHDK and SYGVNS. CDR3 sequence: CASSGWAGNYSPLHF. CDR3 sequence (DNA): TGTGCCAGCAGTGGCTGGGCCGGTAATTATTCACCCCTCCACTTT.

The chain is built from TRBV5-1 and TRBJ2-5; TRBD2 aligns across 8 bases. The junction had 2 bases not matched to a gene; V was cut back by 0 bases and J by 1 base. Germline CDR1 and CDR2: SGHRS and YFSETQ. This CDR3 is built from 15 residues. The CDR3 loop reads CASSLAGTSQETQYF. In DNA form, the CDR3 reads TGCGCCAGCAGCTTGGCAGGGACTAGCCAAGAGACCCAGTACTTC.

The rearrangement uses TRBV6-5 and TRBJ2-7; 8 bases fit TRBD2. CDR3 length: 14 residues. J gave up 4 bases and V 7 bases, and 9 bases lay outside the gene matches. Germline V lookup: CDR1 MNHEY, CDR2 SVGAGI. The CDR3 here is CASTARREAYEQYF. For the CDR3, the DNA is TGTGCCAGCACCGCTCGGCGGGAGGCGTACGAGCAGTACTTC.

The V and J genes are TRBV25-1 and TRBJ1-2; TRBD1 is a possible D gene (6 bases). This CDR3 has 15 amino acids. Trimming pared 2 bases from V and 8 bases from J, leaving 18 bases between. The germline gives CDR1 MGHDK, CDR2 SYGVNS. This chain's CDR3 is CASSEGGASSHGYTF. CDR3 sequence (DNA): TGTGCCAGCAGTGAAGGGGGGGCATCGTCCCACGGCTACACCTTC.

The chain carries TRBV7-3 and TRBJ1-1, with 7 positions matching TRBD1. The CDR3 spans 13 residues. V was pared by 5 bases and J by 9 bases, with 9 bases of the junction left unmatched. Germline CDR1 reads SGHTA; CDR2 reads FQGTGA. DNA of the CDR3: TGTGCCAGCAGCCCACGGACAGGAGTGAAAGCTTTCTTT. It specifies CASSPRTGVKAFF. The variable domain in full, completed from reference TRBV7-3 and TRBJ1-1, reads GAGVSQTPSNKVTEKGKYVELRCDPISGHTALYWYRQSLGQGPEFLIYFQGTGAADDSGLPNDRFFAVRPEGSVSTLKIQRTERGDSAVYLCASSPRTGVKAFFGQGTRLTVV.

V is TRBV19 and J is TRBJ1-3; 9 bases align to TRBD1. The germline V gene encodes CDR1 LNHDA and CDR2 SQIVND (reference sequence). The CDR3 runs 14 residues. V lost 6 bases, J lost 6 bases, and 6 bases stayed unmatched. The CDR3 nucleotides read TGTGCCAGTAGGGACAGGGGAATAGCAAACACCATATATTTT. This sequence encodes CASRDRGIANTIYF.

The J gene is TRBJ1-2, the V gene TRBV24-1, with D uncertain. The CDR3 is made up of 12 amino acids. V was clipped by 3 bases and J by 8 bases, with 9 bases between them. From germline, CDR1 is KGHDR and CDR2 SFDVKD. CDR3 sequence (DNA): TGTGCCACCAGTGATCCCCACGCGGGCTACACCTTC. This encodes CATSDPHAGYTF.

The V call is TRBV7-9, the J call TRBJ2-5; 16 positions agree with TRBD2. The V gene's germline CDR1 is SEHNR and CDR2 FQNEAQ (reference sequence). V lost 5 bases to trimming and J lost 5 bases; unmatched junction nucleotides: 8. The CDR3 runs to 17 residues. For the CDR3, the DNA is TGTGCCAGCAGCGGCCCGGGACTAGCGGGAGGGTTGGAGACCCAGTACTTC. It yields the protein CASSGPGLAGGLETQYF.

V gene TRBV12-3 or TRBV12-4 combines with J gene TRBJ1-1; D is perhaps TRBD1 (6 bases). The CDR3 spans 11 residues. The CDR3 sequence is CATGSNTEAFF. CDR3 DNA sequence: TGTGCTACAGGGTCGAACACTGAAGCTTTCTTT.

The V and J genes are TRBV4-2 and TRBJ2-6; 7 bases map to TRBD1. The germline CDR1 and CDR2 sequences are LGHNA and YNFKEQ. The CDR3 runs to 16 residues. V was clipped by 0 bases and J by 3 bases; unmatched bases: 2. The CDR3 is CASSQEGGFGANVLTF. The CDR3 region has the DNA TGTGCCAGCAGCCAAGAAGGGGGCTTTGGGGCCAACGTCCTGACTTTC.

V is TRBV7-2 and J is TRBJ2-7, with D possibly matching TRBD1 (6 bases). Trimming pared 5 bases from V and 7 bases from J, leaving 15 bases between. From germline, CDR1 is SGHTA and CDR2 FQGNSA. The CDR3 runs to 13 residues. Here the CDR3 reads CASSTGTLQEQYF. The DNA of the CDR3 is TGTGCCAGCAGCACTGGGACATTGCAAGAGCAGTACTTC.

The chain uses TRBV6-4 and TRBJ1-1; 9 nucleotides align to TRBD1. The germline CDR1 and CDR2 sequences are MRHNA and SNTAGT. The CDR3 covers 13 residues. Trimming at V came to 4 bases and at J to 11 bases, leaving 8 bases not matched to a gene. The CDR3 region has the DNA TGTGCCAGCAGTGTAACTGGACAGGGGACGGCTTTCTTT. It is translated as CASSVTGQGTAFF.

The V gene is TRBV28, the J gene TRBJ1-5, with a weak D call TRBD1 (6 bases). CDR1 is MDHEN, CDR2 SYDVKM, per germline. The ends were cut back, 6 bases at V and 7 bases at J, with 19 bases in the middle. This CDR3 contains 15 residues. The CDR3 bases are TGTGCCAGCAGCCGCGGACAGTCCGTTTACCAGCCCCAGCATTTT. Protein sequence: CASSRGQSVYQPQHF.

CDR3 bases: TGCGCCAGCAGCCAAAGACTAGCGGGGGGGTTAGGAGAGACCCAGTACTTC. It codes for CASSQRLAGGLGETQYF. The chain carries TRBV4-3 and TRBJ2-5; 14 bases agree with TRBD2. Germline V gene sequence: CDR1 LGHNA, CDR2 YSLEER. With V trimmed by 2 bases and J by 4 bases, 6 bases remained unmatched. The CDR3 consists of 17 residues.

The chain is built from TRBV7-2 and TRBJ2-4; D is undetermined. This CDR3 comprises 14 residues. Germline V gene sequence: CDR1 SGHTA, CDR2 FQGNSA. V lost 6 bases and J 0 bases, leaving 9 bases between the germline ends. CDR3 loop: CASSTGQAKNIQYF. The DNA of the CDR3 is TGTGCCAGCAGTACCGGTCAAGCCAAAAACATTCAGTACTTC.

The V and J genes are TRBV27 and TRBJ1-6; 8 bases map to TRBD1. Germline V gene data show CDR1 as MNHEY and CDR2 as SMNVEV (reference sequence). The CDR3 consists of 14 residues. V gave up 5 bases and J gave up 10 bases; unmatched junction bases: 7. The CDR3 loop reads CASSPMTGASPLHF. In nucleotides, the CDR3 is TGTGCCAGCAGTCCTATGACAGGGGCGTCACCCCTCCACTTT.

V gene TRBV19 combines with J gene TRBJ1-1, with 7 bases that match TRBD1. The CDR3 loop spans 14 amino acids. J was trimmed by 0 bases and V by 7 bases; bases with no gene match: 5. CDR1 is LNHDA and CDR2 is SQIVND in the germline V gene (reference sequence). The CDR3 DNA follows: TGTGCCAGTACCCCGACAGGGTTGAACACTGAAGCTTTCTTT. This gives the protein CASTPTGLNTEAFF.

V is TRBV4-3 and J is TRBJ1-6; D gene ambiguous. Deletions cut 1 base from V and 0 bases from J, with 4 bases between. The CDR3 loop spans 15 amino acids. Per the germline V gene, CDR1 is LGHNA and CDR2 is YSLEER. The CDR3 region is CASSQGSSYNSPLHF. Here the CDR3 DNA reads TGCGCCAGCAGCCAAGGGAGCTCCTATAATTCACCCCTCCACTTT.

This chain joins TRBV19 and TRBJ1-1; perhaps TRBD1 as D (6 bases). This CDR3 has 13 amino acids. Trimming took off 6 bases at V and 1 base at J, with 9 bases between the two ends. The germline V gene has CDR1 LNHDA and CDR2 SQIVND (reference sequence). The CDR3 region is CASRAGANTEAFF. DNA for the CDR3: TGTGCCAGTAGGGCGGGGGCGAACACTGAAGCTTTCTTT.

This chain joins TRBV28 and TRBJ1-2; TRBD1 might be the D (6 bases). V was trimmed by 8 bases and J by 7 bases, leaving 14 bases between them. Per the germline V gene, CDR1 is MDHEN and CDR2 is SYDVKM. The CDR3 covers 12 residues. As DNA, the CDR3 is TGTGCCAGCGTCACAGGGAGTCTTGGCTACACCTTC. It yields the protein CASVTGSLGYTF.

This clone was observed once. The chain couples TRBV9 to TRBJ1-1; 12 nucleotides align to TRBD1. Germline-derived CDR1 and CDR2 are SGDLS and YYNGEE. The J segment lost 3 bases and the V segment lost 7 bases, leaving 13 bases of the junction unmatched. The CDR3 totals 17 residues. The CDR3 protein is CASGNGGQGAGDTEAFF. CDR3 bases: TGTGCCAGCGGAAATGGGGGACAGGGGGCTGGGGACACTGAAGCTTTCTTT. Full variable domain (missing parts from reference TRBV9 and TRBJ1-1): DSGVTQTPKHLITATGQRVTLRCSPRSGDLSVYWYQQSLDQGLQFLIQYYNGEERAKGNILERFSAQQFPDLHSELNLSSLELGDSALYFCASGNGGQGAGDTEAFFGQGTRLTVV.

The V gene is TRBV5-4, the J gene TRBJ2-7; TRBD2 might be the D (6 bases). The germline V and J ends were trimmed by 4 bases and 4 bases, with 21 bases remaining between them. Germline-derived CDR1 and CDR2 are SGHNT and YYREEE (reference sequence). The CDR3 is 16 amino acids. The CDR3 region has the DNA TGTGCCAGCAGCCCAAAAGTTGGGGGGATGGGGTACGAGCAGTACTTC. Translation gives CASSPKVGGMGYEQYF.

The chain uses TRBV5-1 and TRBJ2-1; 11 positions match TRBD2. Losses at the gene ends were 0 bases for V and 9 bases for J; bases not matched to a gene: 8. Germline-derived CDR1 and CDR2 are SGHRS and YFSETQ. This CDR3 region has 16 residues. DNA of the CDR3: TGCGCCAGCAGCTTGGATATAGCGGGGGGGCCGGGTGAGCAGTTCTTC. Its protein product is CASSLDIAGGPGEQFF.